This T cell receptor beta chain was obtained from a study of blood T cell repertoires in COVID-19. In the source study's methods: The assay estimated nucleated cells by amplifying reference gene primers. Sequencing was performed with immunoSEQ multiplex PCR; in TCRdb, only in-frame clones are kept and a portion is missing. The D gene and trimming were derived from the DNA, and the V and J assignments and clone size from that table. The sample shows 80,000 to 95,000 clones, about 86% of them seen only once. Germline V gene data show CDR1 as LGHNA and CDR2 as YNFKEQ. Trimming took 4 bases from V and 4 from J; bases not matched to a gene: 11. The CDR3 spans 18 residues.

The rearrangement joins TRBV4-2 to TRBJ2-3, with TRBD2 matching over 13 bases. The sequence derives from a woman aged 80 or older in a cohort sampled during active or convalescent COVID-19. Specimen: peripheral blood. The CDR3 sequence is CASSRLGTSGKSADTQYF. The CDR3 region has the DNA TGTGCCAGCAGCCGCCTCGGGACTAGCGGGAAATCGGCAGATACGCAGTATTTT.